The 15 T cell receptor beta chains listed next were all sequenced from one sample in a study of T-cell reconstitution after alpha-beta-depleted transplantation in children. The TCRbeta library was prepared with unique molecular identifiers. TCRdb passed the PCR reads through MiXCR, listing each CDR3 protein once. The sample has about 540,000 distinct CDR3 sequences, around 18% seen once; the top ten hold 2.5% to 3.5%. The specimen was PBMCs from the stem cell graft donor, collected from the stem cell graft. The receptors originated from a human donor who donated a stem cell graft to a child with acute lymphoblastic leukemia.

V gene TRBV11-1 combines with J gene TRBJ2-1; D remains unclear. The CDR3 sequence is 18 residues long. Trimming took off 4 bases at V and 5 bases at J, with 24 bases between the two ends. Germline CDR1 reads SGHAT; CDR2 reads FQDESV (reference sequence). The CDR3 loop is CASSSWGPSRATDNEQFF. CDR3 bases: TGTGCCAGCAGCTCTTGGGGTCCCTCTAGAGCTACCGACAATGAGCAGTTCTTC.

This clonotype was counted only a few times. The chain employs TRBV6-5 and TRBJ2-4; a possible D gene is TRBD2 (7 bases). The V and J ends lost 2 bases and 7 bases respectively, with 12 bases between them. CDR1 is MNHEY, CDR2 SVGAGI, per germline. The CDR3 contains 14 residues. The CDR3 spells CASSYQEGGNIQYF. In DNA, the CDR3 is TGTGCCAGCAGTTACCAGGAGGGGGGGAACATTCAGTACTTC.

This clonotype appeared many times. The CDR3 DNA sequence: TGCAGCGTTGTCGGACCATCGGGTGGCTACACCTTC. Amino acid sequence: CSVVGPSGGYTF. This rearrangement joins TRBV29-1 to TRBJ1-2, with D unclear. Germline assignment: CDR1 SQVTM and CDR2 ANQGSEA. Trimming left V 4 bases short and J 7 bases short, with 13 bases between. The CDR3 has 12 residues. The whole variable domain, filled in from reference TRBV29-1 and TRBJ1-2, reads SAVISQKPSRDICQRGTSLTIQCQVDSQVTMMFWYRQQPGQSLTLIATANQGSEATYESGFVIDKFPISRPNLTFSTLTVSNMSPEDSSIYLCSVVGPSGGYTFGSGTRLTVV.

This clonotype was seen a single time. V and J are TRBV6-5 and TRBJ1-1, with 9 bases fitting TRBD1. Trimming removed 4 bases from V and 5 bases from J; junction bases left unmatched: 8. CDR3 length: 15 residues. Per germline, CDR1 MNHEY and CDR2 SVGAGI. CDR3 residues: CASSSSRDRATEAFF. CDR3 bases: TGTGCCAGCAGTTCGTCACGGGACAGGGCGACTGAAGCTTTCTTT.

A few counts support this clonotype. The chain recombines TRBV14 with TRBJ2-1; the D call may be TRBD1 or TRBD2 (6 bases each). Between the trimmed V and J ends, which lost 1 base and 15 bases, there was a span of 10 bases. The germline gives CDR1 SGHDN, CDR2 FVKESK. The CDR3 is made up of 11 amino acids. Here the CDR3 DNA reads TGTGCCAGCAGCCAAGGGGGGGCCCTGTTCTTC. Its translation is CASSQGGALFF.

This clonotype was seen just once. The chain combines TRBV5-1 with TRBJ2-7; no reliable D call. The V gene lost 0 bases and the J gene lost 6 bases, with 13 bases spanning the gap. Germline V gene data show CDR1 as SGHRS and CDR2 as YFSETQ. The CDR3 length is 14 residues. The CDR3 nucleotides are TGCGCCAGCAGCTTGGCAGTGACCAGGCTCGAGCAGTACTTC. It specifies CASSLAVTRLEQYF.

The gene calls are TRBV6-1 and TRBJ2-5; 13 bases align to TRBD2. The CDR3 consists of 17 residues. The ends lost 7 bases at V and 4 bases at J; junction bases unmatched: 12. CDR1 and CDR2 from the germline V gene are MNHNS and SASEGT. The CDR3 nucleotides are TGTGCCAGCAAGACTAGCGGGAGGAGTATAAATGGAGAGACCCAGTACTTC. Protein product: CASKTSGRSINGETQYF.

A few counts support this clonotype. The DNA for the CDR3 is TGTGCCAGCCTCGCGACAGGGGACACCGGGGAGCTGTTTTTT. As protein: CASLATGDTGELFF. The J gene is TRBJ2-2, the V gene TRBV12-3 or TRBV12-4, with 8 bases fitting TRBD1. V was clipped by 8 bases and J by 3 bases; unmatched bases: 5. The CDR3 is made up of 14 amino acids.

This clonotype occurred a few times. The J gene is TRBJ1-2, the V gene TRBV9, with 10 bases that match TRBD1. The CDR3 runs 15 residues. CDR1 and CDR2 from the germline V gene are SGDLS and YYNGEE. Trimming took 2 bases from V and 0 from J; bases not matched to a gene: 1. In DNA form, the CDR3 reads TGTGCCAGCAGCGTCGGGACAGGGGCTAACTATGGCTACACCTTC. Residues: CASSVGTGANYGYTF.

This clonotype turned up a few times. The chain is built from TRBV12-3 or TRBV12-4 and TRBJ2-1; D may be TRBD2 (5 bases). The CDR3 is 16 amino acids. Between the trimmed V and J ends, which lost 7 bases and 5 bases, there was a span of 21 bases. The DNA of the CDR3 is TGTGCCAGCACCACTTGGCGGGTGGAGAGAAACAATGAGCAGTTCTTC. Its translation: CASTTWRVERNNEQFF.

This clonotype was counted only a few times. The chain couples TRBV12-3 or TRBV12-4 to TRBJ2-7, with 9 bases fitting TRBD1. The CDR3 length is 14 residues. The V and J ends lost 8 bases and 2 bases, in that order; junction bases with no gene match: 7. The CDR3 sequence is CASLRDRATYEQYF. In DNA form, the CDR3 reads TGTGCCAGCTTGAGGGACAGGGCTACCTACGAGCAGTACTTC.

This clonotype has just a few counts. The V call is TRBV5-1, the J call TRBJ2-1; 12 nucleotides line up with TRBD2. The junction had 7 bases not matched to a gene; V was cut back by 0 bases and J by 3 bases. CDR1 and CDR2 from the germline V gene are SGHRS and YFSETQ. The CDR3 covers 18 residues. The CDR3 is CASSLDRLAGANYNEQFF. CDR3 DNA: TGCGCCAGCAGCTTGGATAGACTAGCGGGAGCCAACTACAATGAGCAGTTCTTC.

CDR3: CASSFPEGAQYF. The CDR3 coding sequence is TGTGCCAGCAGCTTCCCCGAGGGGGCCCAGTACTTC. The chain employs TRBV7-9 and TRBJ2-5, with D maybe TRBD1 (6 bases). The CDR3 is 12 residues long. V was shortened by 3 bases and J by 9 bases, with 11 bases between the two germline ends. Germline CDR1 and CDR2: SEHNR and FQNEAQ (reference sequence).

This sequence joins TRBV7-6 and TRBJ1-2, with D uncertain. Per germline, CDR1 SGHVS and CDR2 FNYEAQ. The CDR3 extends over 14 amino acids. V gave up 5 bases and J gave up 0 bases, with 10 bases separating them. The CDR3 bases are TGTGCCAGCAGCGCCGGGAGCCCTAACTATGGCTACACCTTC. As protein: CASSAGSPNYGYTF.

The chain employs TRBV2 and TRBJ2-7; unclear D gene. The CDR3 is 13 amino acids. Germline V gene data show CDR1 as SNHLY and CDR2 as FYNNEI. The germline V and J ends were trimmed by 10 bases and 2 bases, with 15 bases remaining between them. CDR3 protein: CATSSLGTYEQYF. The CDR3 region has the DNA TGTGCCACTTCTTCTCTGGGGACCTACGAGCAGTACTTC.